Shown below are 15 T cell receptor beta chains from a single sample sequenced in a study of blood T cell repertoires in COVID-19. Here immunoSEQ multiplex PCR was the method, and the copy in TCRdb shows in-frame clones only, minus some. This table holds approximately 250,000 clones, around 86% found once. Sequenced input: peripheral blood. The receptor set was obtained from a man aged 25-40 years who had recovered from COVID-19.

The rearrangement joins TRBV19 to TRBJ2-4; maybe TRBD1 (5 bases). Trimming left V 5 bases short and J 6 bases short, with 17 bases between. The CDR3 is 15 amino acids. In germline, CDR1 is LNHDA, CDR2 SQIVND (reference sequence). This chain's CDR3 is CASSQIQGSGNIQYF. CDR3 bases: TGTGCCAGTAGTCAAATCCAGGGTTCTGGAAACATTCAGTACTTC.

This chain joins TRBV3-1 (or the pseudogene TRBV3-2) and TRBJ1-6; 7 bases map to TRBD1. The V segment lost 3 bases and the J segment 9 bases; nucleotides outside the gene matches: 5. This CDR3 spans 14 amino acids. Per germline, CDR1 LGHDT and CDR2 YNNKEL (reference sequence). The DNA of the CDR3 is TGTGCCAGCAGCCAGACAGGGAGATTTTCACCCCTCCACTTT. Protein: CASSQTGRFSPLHF.

In this sample, this clone turned up a few times. V is TRBV7-9 and J is TRBJ2-3; 7 bases match TRBD2. V was pared by 5 bases and J by 3 bases, with 11 bases of the junction left unmatched. The germline V gene has CDR1 SEHNR and CDR2 FQNEAQ (reference sequence). CDR3 length: 16 residues. Written as DNA, the CDR3 is TGTGCCAGCAGCCGAAAGAGCGGGGTGAGGACAGATACGCAGTATTTT. It is translated as CASSRKSGVRTDTQYF.

This clone was recorded a few times. The chain links TRBV10-1 to TRBJ2-1, with 9 bases matching TRBD2. Germline lookup yields CDR1 WNHNN and CDR2 SYGVQD (reference sequence). Trimming removed 0 bases from V and 6 bases from J; junction bases left unmatched: 3. There are 15 residues in the CDR3. The CDR3 loop is CASSESGGGANEQFF. The CDR3 bases are TGCGCCAGCAGTGAGTCGGGCGGGGGGGCCAATGAGCAGTTCTTC.

As to this clone: Other DNA sequences of this sample code for an identical CDR3. The chain employs TRBV30 and TRBJ1-2, with D hard to call. The CDR3 is 13 amino acids. V was clipped by 0 bases and J by 1 base, with 6 bases between them. Germline CDR1 and CDR2: GTSNPN and SVGIG (reference sequence). The CDR3 region has the DNA TGTGCCTGGAGTGTAAGCGGTAACTATGGCTACACCTTC. This encodes CAWSVSGNYGYTF.

This sequence joins TRBV28 and TRBJ1-6; D is possibly TRBD1 (6 bases). This CDR3 contains 14 residues. Trimming left V 2 bases short and J 14 bases short, with 16 bases between. Germline loops: CDR1 MDHEN, CDR2 SYDVKM. The CDR3 is CASSLRQGSMALHF. CDR3 bases: TGTGCCAGCAGTTTACGTCAGGGGAGCATGGCCCTCCACTTT.

CDR3: CAWGPRAGWSEKLFF. As DNA, the CDR3 is TGTGCCTGGGGCCCCAGGGCAGGGTGGAGTGAAAAACTGTTTTTT. This sequence joins TRBV30 and TRBJ1-4; weak D call: TRBD1 (5 bases). Germline loops: CDR1 GTSNPN, CDR2 SVGIG (reference sequence). Trimming removed 5 bases from V and 7 bases from J, with 20 bases in between. This CDR3 is built from 15 residues.

To note about this clone: One end of the junction does not line up with germline, which may come from a read error. The chain has TRBV7-9 and TRBJ2-7; TRBD1 agrees at 7 bases. Germline loops: CDR1 SEHNR, CDR2 FQNEAQ (reference sequence). This CDR3 has 11 amino acids. The CDR3 nucleotides are TGTGCCAGCAGCTCCCGGGACAGTTGCCTCTTC. This encodes CASSSRDSCLF.

This chain links TRBV6-8 with TRBJ2-3; 10 bases are a match to TRBD2. J gave up 3 bases and V 2 bases, and 5 bases lay outside the gene matches. The length of the CDR3 is 16 residues. The germline V gene has CDR1 MNHGY and CDR2 SAAAGT. The CDR3 DNA sequence: TGTGCCAGCAGTTACGGGAGCGGGGGGGCAACAGATACGCAGTATTTT. This gives the protein CASSYGSGGATDTQYF.

The rearrangement uses TRBV7-2 and TRBJ2-2; D uncertain. V lost 4 bases and J lost 0, with 12 bases in between. There are 16 residues in the CDR3. Per the germline V gene, CDR1 is SGHTA and CDR2 is FQGNSA. The DNA for the CDR3 is TGTGCCAGCAGCTCGGAGAAACACCCGAACACCGGGGAGCTGTTTTTT. As protein: CASSSEKHPNTGELFF.

This CDR3 reads CASMLGQSSYEQYF. The CDR3 region has the DNA TGTGCCAGCATGCTTGGACAGAGTTCCTACGAGCAGTACTTC. The rearrangement links TRBV5-6 to TRBJ2-7; possibly TRBD1 for D (6 bases). CDR1 and CDR2 from the germline V gene are SGHDT and YYEEEE. V was pared by 6 bases and J by 1 base, with 14 bases between. The CDR3 extends over 14 amino acids.

Only a few counts were recorded for this clone. J is TRBJ1-1 and V is TRBV18; D is unresolved. Germline V CDR1 and CDR2: KGHSH, LQKENI. V gave up 8 bases and J gave up 5 bases, with 9 bases separating them. The CDR3 totals 11 residues. The CDR3 loop is CASRELTEAFF. The CDR3 coding sequence is TGTGCCAGCCGGGAGCTAACTGAAGCTTTCTTT. The whole variable domain, remainder taken from reference TRBV18 and TRBJ1-1, is NAGVMQNPRHLVRRRGQEARLRCSPMKGHSHVYWYRQLPEEGLKFMVYLQKENIIDESGMPKERFSAEFPKEGPSILRIQQVVRGDSAAYFCASRELTEAFFGQGTRLTVV.

A single count supports this clone. The rearrangement uses TRBV7-2 and TRBJ1-5, with TRBD1 as a possible D gene (6 bases). CDR3 size: 15 residues. Germline V gives CDR1 SGHTA, CDR2 FQGNSA. Trimming shortened V by 5 bases and J by 3 bases, and 14 bases separated the two germline ends. The CDR3, as DNA: TGTGCCAGCAGCCCGGGACACGGGTTCAATCAGCCCCAGCATTTT. Its protein product is CASSPGHGFNQPQHF.

The V and J genes are TRBV11-2 and TRBJ1-2; D unclear. The CDR3 is 13 residues long. Trimming took off 6 bases at V and 3 bases at J, with 11 bases between the two ends. Per the germline V gene, CDR1 is SGHAT and CDR2 is FQNNGV. For the CDR3, the DNA is TGTGCCAGCAGTTATGTAACGGACTATGGCTACACCTTC. Translation gives CASSYVTDYGYTF.

The rearrangement joins TRBV6-5 to TRBJ2-5; D possibly corresponds to TRBD1 (6 bases). The germline V and J ends were trimmed by 5 bases and 4 bases, with 17 bases remaining between them. CDR1 is MNHEY and CDR2 is SVGAGI in the germline V gene. This CDR3 is 15 amino acids long. In nucleotides, the CDR3 is TGTGCCAGCAGTCGCCAAACAGGGTGGAGAGAGACCCAGTACTTC. Its translation: CASSRQTGWRETQYF.